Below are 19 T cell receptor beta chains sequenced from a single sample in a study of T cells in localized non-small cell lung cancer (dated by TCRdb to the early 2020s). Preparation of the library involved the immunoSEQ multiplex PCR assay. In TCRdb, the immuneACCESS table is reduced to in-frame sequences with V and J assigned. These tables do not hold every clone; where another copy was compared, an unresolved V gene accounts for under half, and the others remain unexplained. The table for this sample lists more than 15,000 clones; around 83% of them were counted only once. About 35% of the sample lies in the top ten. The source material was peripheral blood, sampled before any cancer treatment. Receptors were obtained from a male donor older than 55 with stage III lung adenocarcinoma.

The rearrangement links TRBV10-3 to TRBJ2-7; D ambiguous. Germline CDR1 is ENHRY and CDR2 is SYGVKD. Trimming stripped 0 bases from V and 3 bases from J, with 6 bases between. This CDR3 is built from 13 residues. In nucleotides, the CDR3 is TGTGCCATCAGTGAGTCGATCGGCTACGAGCAGTACTTC. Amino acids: CAISESIGYEQYF.

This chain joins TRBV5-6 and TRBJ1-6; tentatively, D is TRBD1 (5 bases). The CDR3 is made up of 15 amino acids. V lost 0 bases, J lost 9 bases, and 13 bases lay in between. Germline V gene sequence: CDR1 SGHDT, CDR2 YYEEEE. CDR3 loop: CASSLDNTGGSPLHF. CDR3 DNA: TGTGCCAGCAGCTTGGACAACACCGGGGGTTCACCCCTCCACTTT.

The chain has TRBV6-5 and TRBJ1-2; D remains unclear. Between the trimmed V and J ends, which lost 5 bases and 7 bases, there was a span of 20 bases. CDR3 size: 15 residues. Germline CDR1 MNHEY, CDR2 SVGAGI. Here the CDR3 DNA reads TGTGCCAGCAGTGCCTCGTGGGAGGGCTTGATTGGCTACACCTTC. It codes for CASSASWEGLIGYTF.

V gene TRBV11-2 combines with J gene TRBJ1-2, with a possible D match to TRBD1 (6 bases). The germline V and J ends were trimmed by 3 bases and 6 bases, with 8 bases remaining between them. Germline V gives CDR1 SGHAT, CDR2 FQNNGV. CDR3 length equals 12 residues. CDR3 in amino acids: CASSFAGDGYTF. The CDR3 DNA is TGTGCCAGCAGCTTCGCAGGGGATGGCTACACCTTC.

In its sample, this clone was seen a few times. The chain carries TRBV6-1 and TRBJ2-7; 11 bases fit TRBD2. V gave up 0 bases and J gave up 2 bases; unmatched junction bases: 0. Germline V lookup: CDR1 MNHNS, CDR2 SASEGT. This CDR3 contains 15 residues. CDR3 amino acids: CASSEASGGAYEQYF. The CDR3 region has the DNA TGTGCCAGCAGTGAAGCTAGCGGGGGGGCCTACGAGCAGTACTTC.

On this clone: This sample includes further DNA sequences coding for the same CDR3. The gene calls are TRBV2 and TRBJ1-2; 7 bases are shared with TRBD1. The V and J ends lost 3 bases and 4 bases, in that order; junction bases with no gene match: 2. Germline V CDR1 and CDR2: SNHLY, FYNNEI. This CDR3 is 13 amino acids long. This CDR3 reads CASSEGQPYGYTF. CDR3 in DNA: TGTGCCAGCAGTGAGGGACAGCCCTATGGCTACACCTTC.

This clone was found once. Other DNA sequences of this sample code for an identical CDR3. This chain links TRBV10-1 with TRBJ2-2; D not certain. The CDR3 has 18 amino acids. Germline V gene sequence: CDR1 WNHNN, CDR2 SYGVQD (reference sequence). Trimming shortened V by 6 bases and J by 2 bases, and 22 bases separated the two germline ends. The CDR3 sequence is CASSEAAPAPTNTGELFF. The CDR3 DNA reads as TGCGCCAGCAGCGAGGCTGCACCGGCACCTACTAACACCGGGGAGCTGTTTTTT.

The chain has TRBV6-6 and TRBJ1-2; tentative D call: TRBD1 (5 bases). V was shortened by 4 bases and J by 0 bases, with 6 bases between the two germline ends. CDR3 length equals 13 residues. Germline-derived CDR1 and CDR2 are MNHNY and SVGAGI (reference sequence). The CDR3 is CASSSGTNYGYTF. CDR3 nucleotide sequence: TGTGCCAGCAGTTCAGGGACTAACTATGGCTACACCTTC.

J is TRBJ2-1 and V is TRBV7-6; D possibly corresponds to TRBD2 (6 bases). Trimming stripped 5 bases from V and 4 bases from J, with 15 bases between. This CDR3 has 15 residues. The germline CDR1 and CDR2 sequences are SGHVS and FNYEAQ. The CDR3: CASSREFTGYNEQFF. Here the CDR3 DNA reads TGTGCCAGCAGCCGGGAGTTCACTGGTTACAATGAGCAGTTCTTC. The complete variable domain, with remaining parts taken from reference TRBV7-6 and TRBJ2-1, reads GAGVSQSPRYKVTKRGQDVALRCDPISGHVSLYWYRQALGQGPEFLTYFNYEAQQDKSGLPNDRFSAERPEGSISTLTIQRTEQRDSAMYRCASSREFTGYNEQFFGPGTRLTVL.

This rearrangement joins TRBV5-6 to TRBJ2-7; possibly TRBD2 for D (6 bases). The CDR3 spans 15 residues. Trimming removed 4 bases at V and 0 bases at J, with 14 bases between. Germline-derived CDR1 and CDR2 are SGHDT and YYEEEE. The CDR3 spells CASSAGPVLSYEQYF. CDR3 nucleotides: TGTGCCAGCAGCGCGGGGCCGGTTCTCTCCTACGAGCAGTACTTC.

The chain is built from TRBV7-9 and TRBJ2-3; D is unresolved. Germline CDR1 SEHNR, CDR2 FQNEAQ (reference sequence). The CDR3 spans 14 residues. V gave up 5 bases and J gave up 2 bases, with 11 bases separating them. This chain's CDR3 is CASSLGLNTDTQYF. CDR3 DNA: TGTGCCAGCAGCCTAGGCCTCAACACAGATACGCAGTATTTT.

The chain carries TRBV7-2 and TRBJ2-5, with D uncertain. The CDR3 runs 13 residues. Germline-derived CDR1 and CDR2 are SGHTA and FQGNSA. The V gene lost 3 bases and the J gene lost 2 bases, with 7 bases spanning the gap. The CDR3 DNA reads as TGTGCCAGCAGCTTTGTCCGTCAAGAGACCCAGTACTTC. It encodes CASSFVRQETQYF.

As DNA, the CDR3 is TGTGCCAGCAGTCCGAGGGGGGCAGATTCTTCCGGCTACACCTTC. Translated, it gives CASSPRGADSSGYTF. This sequence joins TRBV27 and TRBJ1-2; D is perhaps TRBD1 (6 bases). This CDR3 region has 15 residues. V lost 5 bases and J 8 bases, leaving 21 bases between the germline ends. From germline, CDR1 is MNHEY and CDR2 SMNVEV (reference sequence).

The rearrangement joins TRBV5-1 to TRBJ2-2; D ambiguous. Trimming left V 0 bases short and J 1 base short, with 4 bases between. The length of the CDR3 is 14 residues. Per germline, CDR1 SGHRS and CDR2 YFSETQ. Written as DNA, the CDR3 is TGCGCCAGCAGCTTGGGGCAGAACACCGGGGAGCTGTTTTTT. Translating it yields CASSLGQNTGELFF.

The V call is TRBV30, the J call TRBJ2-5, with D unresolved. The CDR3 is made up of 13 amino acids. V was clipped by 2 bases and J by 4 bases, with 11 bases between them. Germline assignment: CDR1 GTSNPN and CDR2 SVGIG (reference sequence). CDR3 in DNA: TGTGCCTGGAGTTCTCAACTAAGAGAGACCCAGTACTTC. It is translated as CAWSSQLRETQYF.

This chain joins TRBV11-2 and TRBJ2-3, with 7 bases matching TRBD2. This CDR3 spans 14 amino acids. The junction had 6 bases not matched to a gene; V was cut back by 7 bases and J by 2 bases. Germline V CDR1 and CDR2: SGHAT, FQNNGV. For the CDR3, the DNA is TGTGCCAGCAATCCTAGCGGAACCACAGATACGCAGTATTTT. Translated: CASNPSGTTDTQYF.

The CDR3 coding sequence is TGTGCCATCAGCTCCCTCCCCCGGAACCGCGGTGAGCAGTACTTC. Its protein is CAISSLPRNRGEQYF. The chain recombines TRBV10-3 with TRBJ2-7, with D unresolved. CDR3 size: 15 residues. Germline assignment: CDR1 ENHRY and CDR2 SYGVKD. Between the trimmed V and J ends, which lost 6 bases and 7 bases, there was a span of 22 bases.

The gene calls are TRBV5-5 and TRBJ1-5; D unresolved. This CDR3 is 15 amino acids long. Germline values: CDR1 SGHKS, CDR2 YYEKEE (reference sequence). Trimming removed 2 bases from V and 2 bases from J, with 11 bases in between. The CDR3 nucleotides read TGTGCCAGCAGCTTAGGTGACGGACGCAATCAGCCCCAGCATTTT. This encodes CASSLGDGRNQPQHF.

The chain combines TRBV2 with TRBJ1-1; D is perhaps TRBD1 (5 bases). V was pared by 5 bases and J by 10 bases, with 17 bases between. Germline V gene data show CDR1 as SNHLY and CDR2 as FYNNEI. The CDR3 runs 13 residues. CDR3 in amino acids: CASSSAGTVAAFF. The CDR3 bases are TGTGCCAGCAGTAGCGCAGGGACGGTAGCAGCTTTCTTT.